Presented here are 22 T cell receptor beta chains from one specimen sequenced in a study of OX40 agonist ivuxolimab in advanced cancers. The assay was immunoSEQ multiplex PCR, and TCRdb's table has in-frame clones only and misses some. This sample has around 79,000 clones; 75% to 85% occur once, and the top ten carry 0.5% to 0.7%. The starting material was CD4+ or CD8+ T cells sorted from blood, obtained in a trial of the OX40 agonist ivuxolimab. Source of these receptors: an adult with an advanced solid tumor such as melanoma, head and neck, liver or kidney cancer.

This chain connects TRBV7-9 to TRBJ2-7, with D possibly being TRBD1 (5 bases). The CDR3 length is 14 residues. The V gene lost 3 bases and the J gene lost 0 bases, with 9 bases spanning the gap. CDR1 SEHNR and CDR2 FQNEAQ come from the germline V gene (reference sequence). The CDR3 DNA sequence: TGTGCCAGCAGCTTTAACAGGCGCTCCTACGAGCAGTACTTC. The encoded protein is CASSFNRRSYEQYF.

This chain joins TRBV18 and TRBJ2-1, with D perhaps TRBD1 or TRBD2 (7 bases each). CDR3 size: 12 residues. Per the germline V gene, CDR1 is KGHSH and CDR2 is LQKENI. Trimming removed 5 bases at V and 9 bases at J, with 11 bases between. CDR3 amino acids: CASSTGEGEQFF. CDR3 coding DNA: TGTGCCAGCTCAACAGGGGAGGGTGAGCAGTTCTTC.

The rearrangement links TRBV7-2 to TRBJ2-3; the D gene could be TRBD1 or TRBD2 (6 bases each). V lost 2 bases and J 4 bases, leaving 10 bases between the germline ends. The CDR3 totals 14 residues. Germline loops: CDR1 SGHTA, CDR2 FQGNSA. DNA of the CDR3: TGTGCCAGCAGCTTAATCGGGGGCCCAGATACGCAGTATTTT. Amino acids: CASSLIGGPDTQYF.

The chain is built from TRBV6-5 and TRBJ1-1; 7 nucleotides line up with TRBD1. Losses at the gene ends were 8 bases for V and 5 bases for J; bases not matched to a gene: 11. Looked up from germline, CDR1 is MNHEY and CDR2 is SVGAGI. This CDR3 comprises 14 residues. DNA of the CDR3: TGTGCCAGCGGCGACAGGGATCGGAATACTGAAGCTTTCTTT. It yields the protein CASGDRDRNTEAFF.

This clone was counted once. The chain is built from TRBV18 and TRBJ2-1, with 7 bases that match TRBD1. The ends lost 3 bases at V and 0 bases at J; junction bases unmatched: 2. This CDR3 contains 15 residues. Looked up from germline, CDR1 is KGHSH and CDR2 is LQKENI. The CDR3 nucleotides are TGTGCCAGCTCACCGGGGGACAGCTCCTACAATGAGCAGTTCTTC. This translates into CASSPGDSSYNEQFF.

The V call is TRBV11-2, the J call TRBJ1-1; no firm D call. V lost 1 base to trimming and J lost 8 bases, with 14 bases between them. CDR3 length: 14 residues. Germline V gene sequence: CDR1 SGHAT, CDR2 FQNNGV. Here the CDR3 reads CASSLGRTFAEAFF. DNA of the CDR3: TGTGCCAGCAGCTTAGGGAGGACGTTCGCCGAAGCTTTCTTT. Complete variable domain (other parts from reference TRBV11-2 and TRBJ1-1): EAGVAQSPRYKIIEKRQSVAFWCNPISGHATLYWYQQILGQGPKLLIQFQNNGVVDDSQLPKDRFSAERLKGVDSTLKIQPAKLEDSAVYLCASSLGRTFAEAFFGQGTRLTVV.

CDR3 region: CASSPREEKLFF. The CDR3 nucleotides are TGTGCCAGTAGTCCAAGGGAAGAAAAACTGTTTTTT. The V call is TRBV19, the J call TRBJ1-4; D gene unclear. Germline values: CDR1 LNHDA, CDR2 SQIVND (reference sequence). V lost 5 bases to trimming and J lost 8 bases, with 9 bases between them. The CDR3 is 12 amino acids.

The CDR3 DNA follows: TGTGCCAGCAGGTCGTCCGGGACAACTAACTATGGCTACACCTTC. This gives the protein CASRSSGTTNYGYTF. The chain has TRBV7-9 and TRBJ1-2; D perhaps matches TRBD1 (6 bases). Between the trimmed V and J ends, which lost 6 bases and 0 bases, there was a span of 14 bases. The germline gives CDR1 SEHNR, CDR2 FQNEAQ (reference sequence). This CDR3 region has 15 residues. Full variable domain (outside the CDR3, taken from reference TRBV7-9 and TRBJ1-2): DTGVSQNPRHKITKRGQNVTFRCDPISEHNRLYWYRQTLGQGPEFLTYFQNEAQLEKSRLLSDRFSAERPKGSFSTLEIQRTEQGDSAMYLCASRSSGTTNYGYTFGSGTRLTVV.

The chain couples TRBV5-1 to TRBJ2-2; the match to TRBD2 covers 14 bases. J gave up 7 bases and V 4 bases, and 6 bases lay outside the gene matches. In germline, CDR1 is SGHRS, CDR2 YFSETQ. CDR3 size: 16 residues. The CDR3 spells CASSLGLAGVNGELFF. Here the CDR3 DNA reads TGCGCCAGCAGCCTGGGACTAGCGGGGGTTAACGGGGAGCTGTTTTTT.

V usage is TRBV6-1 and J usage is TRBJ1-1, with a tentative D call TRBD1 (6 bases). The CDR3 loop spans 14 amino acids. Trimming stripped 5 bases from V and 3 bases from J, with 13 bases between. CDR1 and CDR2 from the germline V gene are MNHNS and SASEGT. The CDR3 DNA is TGTGCCAGCAGTAACAGGGCAGGAGACACTGAAGCTTTCTTT. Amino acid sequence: CASSNRAGDTEAFF.

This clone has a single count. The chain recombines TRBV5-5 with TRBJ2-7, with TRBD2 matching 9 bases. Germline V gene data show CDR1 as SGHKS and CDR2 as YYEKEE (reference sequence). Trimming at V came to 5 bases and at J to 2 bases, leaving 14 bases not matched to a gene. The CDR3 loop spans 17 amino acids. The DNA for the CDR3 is TGTGCCAGCAGTCCGATCGGGGCTAGCGGGAACCCCTACGAGCAGTACTTC. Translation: CASSPIGASGNPYEQYF.

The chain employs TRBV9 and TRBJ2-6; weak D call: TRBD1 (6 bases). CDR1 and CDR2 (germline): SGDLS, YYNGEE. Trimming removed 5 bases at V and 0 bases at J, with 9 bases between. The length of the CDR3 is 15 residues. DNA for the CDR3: TGTGCCAGCAGGGCACAGGGCTCTGGGGCCAACGTCCTGACTTTC. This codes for CASRAQGSGANVLTF.

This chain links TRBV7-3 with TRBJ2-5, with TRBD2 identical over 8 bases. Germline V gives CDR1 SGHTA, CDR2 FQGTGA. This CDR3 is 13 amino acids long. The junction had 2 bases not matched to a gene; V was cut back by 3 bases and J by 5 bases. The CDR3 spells CASSFSGVETQYF. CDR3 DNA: TGTGCCAGCAGCTTTAGCGGGGTGGAGACCCAGTACTTC.

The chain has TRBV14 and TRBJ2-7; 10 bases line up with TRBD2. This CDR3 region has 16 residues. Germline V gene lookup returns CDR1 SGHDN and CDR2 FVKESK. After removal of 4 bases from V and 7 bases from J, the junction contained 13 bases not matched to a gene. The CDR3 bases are TGTGCCAGCAGCCCGGGGCTTTTAGCGGGGGGACGAGAGCAGTACTTC. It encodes CASSPGLLAGGREQYF.

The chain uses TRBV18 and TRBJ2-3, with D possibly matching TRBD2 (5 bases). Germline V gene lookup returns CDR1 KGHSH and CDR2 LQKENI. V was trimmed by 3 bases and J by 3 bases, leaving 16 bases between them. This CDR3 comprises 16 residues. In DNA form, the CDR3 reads TGTGCCAGCTCACCGCGGTCCGGTACGGGGACAGATACGCAGTATTTT. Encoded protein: CASSPRSGTGTDTQYF.

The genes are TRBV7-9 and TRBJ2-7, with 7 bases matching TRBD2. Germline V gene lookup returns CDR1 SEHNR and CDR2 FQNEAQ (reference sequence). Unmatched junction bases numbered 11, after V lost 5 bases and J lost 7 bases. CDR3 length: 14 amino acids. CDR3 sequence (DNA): TGTGCCAGCAGCCCTAGCGCCAGGGAGGGGGAGCAGTACTTC. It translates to CASSPSAREGEQYF.

CDR3 sequence (DNA): TGTGCCAGCAGCCGCAATAGGTACGAGCAGTACTTC. Amino acid sequence: CASSRNRYEQYF. This chain connects TRBV11-1 to TRBJ2-7; no firm D call. The CDR3 has 12 residues. CDR1 is SGHAT, CDR2 FQDESV, per germline (reference sequence). Deletions cut 5 bases from V and 4 bases from J, with 9 bases between.

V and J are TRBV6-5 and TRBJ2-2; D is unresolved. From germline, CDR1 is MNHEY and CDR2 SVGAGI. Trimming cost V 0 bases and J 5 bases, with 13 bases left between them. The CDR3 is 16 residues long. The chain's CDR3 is CASSYSIVRETGELFF. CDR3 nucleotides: TGTGCCAGCAGTTACTCGATAGTTAGGGAAACCGGGGAGCTGTTTTTT.

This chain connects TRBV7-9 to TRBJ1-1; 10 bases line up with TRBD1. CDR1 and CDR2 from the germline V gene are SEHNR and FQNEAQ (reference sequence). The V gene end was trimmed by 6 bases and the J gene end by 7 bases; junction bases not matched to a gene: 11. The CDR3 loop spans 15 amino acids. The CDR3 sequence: CASRNGQGGSSEAFF. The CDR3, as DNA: TGTGCCAGCAGAAATGGACAGGGGGGTAGTAGTGAAGCTTTCTTT.

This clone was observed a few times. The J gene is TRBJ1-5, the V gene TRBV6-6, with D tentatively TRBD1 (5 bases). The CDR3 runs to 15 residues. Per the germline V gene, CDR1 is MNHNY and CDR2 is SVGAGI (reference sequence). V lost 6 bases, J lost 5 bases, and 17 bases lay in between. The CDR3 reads CASSQQVVSYQPQHF. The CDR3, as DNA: TGTGCCAGCAGCCAACAGGTTGTTAGTTATCAGCCCCAGCATTTT.

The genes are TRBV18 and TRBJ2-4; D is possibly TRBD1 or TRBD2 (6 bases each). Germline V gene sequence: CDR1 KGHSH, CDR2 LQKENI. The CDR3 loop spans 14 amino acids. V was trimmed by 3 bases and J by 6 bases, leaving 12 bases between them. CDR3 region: CASSPSGAGNIQYF. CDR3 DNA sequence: TGTGCCAGCTCACCGTCGGGGGCAGGAAACATTCAGTACTTC.

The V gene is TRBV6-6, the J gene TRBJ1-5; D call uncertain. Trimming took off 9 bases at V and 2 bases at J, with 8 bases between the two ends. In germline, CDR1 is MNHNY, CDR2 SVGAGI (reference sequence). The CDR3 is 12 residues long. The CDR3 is CASTHRNQPQHF. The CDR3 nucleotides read TGTGCCAGTACCCACCGCAATCAGCCCCAGCATTTT.